This T cell receptor (beta chain) stems from a study of blood T cell repertoires in COVID-19 (dated by TCRdb to between 2020 and 2021). Context from the whole study: Samples from collaborators originated in the United States, Italy and Spain and spanned both the acute and convalescent phases of COVID-19. The material from the prospective study consisted of cDNA or gDNA derived from T cells, B-cell-depleted T cells, or PBMCs. Subjects who had been exposed to COVID-19, were actively infected with it, or had recovered from it provided the deeply sampled blood TCRbeta repertoires that made up the dataset. A freely available public database, intended as a resource for researchers studying the immune response to SARS-CoV-2, is where the repertoires were released. Samples were obtained from the ongoing ImmuneRACE study (first 160 participants) and from over 1,000 subjects provided by 6 global collaborators. A de-identified subject ID, COVID-19 status, age in years and sex were almost always included in the sample metadata. Where available, HLA class I and class II types were obtained from metadata supplied by the sample provider rather than from assay-based typing. Study-level results and caveats: The amount of clinical and demographic metadata varied by source and participant and was provided uncurated.

TCRbeta CDR3 regions were amplified from genomic DNA using the immunoSEQ Assay, a bias-controlled multiplex PCR. Per the original workflow: The number of nucleated cells in each sample was estimated by amplification of reference gene primers within the assay. To quantify the absolute abundance of each unique TCRbeta CDR3 rearrangement, sequence reads were collapsed and filtered. Productive Simpson clonality was computed per sample as the square root of Simpson's diversity index over productive rearrangements. In its TCRdb copy, this immuneACCESS table keeps in-frame sequences only and misses some clones. Where compared with another copy, unresolved V genes explain less than half of these, and the others have no known cause. D and trimming were read from the DNA, whereas the V and J calls and clone size are those reported in that table. This sample has about 300,000 clones in its table, and around 82% of those were observed once. 1% to 1.5% of the sample comes from the top ten.

On this clone itself: It lacks a known antigen. Within one base of it there is no much larger clone, and no base qualities were kept.

Whole blood was collected in K2EDTA tubes by collaborating institutions according to the institutions' own protocols. For TCRbeta analysis, collaborators shipped samples in one of three forms: frozen whole blood, isolated PBMCs, or DNA extracted from either of those sample types. The germline V gene sets CDR1 to SGHTA and CDR2 to FQGTGA. The CDR3 runs 11 residues from the cysteine to the phenylalanine. This entry keeps only the CDR3 DNA: 33 bases, framed from base 1. Trimming removed 2 bases from V and 9 bases from J, leaving 5 bases between the germline ends. The sequenced sample consisted of peripheral blood. The receptor was derived from a woman between 45 and 65 years old with acute or convalescent COVID-19. Rearrangement joined TRBV7-3 to TRBJ2-1; matching of 5 bases hints at TRBD2 as the D gene. The CDR3 loop reads CASSLEGEQFF. The nucleotide sequence reads as follows: TGTGCCAGCAGCTTAGAGGGTGAGCAGTTCTTC.